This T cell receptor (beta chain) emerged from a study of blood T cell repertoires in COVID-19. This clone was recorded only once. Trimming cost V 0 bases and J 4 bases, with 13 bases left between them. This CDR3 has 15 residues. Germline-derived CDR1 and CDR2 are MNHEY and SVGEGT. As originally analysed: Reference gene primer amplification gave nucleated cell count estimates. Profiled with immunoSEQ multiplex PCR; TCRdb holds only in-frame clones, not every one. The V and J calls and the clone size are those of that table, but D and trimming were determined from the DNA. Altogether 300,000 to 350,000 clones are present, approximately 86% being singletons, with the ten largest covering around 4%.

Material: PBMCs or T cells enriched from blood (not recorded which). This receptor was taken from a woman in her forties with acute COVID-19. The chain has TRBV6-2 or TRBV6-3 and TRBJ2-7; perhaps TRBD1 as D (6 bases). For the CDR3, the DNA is TGTGCCAGCAGTTACTCAGGGGGTTCCGATTACGAGCAGTACTTC. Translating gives CASSYSGGSDYEQYF.